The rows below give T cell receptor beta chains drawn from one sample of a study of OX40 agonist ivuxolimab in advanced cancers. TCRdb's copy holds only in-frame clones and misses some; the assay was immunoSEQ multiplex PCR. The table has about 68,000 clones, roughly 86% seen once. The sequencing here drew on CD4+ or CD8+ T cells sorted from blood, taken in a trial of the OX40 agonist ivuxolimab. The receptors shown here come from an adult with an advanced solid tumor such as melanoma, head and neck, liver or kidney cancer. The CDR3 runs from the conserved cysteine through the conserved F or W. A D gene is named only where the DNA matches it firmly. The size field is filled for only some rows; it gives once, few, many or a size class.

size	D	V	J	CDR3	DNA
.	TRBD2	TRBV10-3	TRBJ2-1	CAISGSSGVSYNEQFF	TGTGCCATCAGTGGTTCTAGCGGGGTATCCTACAATGAGCAGTTCTTC
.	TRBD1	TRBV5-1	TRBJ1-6	CASSSGTDNSPLHF	TGCGCCAGCAGTTCTGGGACAGATAATTCACCCCTCCACTTT
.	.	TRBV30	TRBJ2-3	CAWSGSTDTQYF	TGTGCCTGGTCCGGTAGCACAGATACGCAGTATTTT
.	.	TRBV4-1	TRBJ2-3	CASSQGDRLAVDTQYF	TGCGCCAGCAGCCAAGGAGACAGGTTAGCTGTAGATACGCAGTATTTT
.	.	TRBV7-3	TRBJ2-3	CASSQQGWADTQYF	TGTGCCAGCAGCCAGCAGGGGTGGGCAGATACGCAGTATTTT
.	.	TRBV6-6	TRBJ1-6	CASSYSTLSYNSPLHF	TGTGCCAGCAGTTACTCGACTCTCTCCTATAATTCACCCCTCCACTTT
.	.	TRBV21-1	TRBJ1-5	CASSSEHSGGGQPQHF	TGTGCCAGCAGCAGCGAACACTCGGGGGGTGGTCAGCCCCAGCATTTT
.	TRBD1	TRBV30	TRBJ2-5	CAWVPRQGAEETQYF	TGTGCCTGGGTGCCGAGACAGGGGGCGGAGGAGACCCAGTACTTC
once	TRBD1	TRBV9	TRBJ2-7	CASSYNPGQGLVEQYF	TGTGCCAGCAGCTACAACCCGGGACAGGGGTTGGTCGAGCAGTACTTC
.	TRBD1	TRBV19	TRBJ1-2	CASSTQGAVGYGYTF	TGTGCCAGTAGTACCCAGGGGGCGGTAGGGTATGGCTACACCTTC
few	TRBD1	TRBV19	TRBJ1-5	CASRGQVNQPQHF	TGTGCCAGTAGAGGACAGGTGAATCAGCCCCAGCATTTT
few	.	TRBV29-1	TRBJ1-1	CSVRNENTEAFF	TGCAGCGTGAGGAATGAGAACACTGAAGCTTTCTTT
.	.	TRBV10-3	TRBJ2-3	CAISEPGADTQYF	TGTGCCATCAGTGAGCCTGGAGCGGATACGCAGTATTTT
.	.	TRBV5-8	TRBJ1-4	CASSSYRNEKLFF	TGTGCCAGCAGCTCCTATCGTAATGAAAAACTGTTTTTT
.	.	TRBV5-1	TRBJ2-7	CASSPNGAGTFYEQYF	TGCGCCAGCAGCCCAAATGGGGCGGGAACCTTCTACGAGCAGTACTTC
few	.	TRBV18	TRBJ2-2	CASSPDSRTSNTGELFF	TGTGCCAGCTCACCCGACAGCCGGACTTCTAACACCGGGGAGCTGTTTTTT
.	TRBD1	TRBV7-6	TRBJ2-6	CASSSGQKTGGANVLTF	TGTGCCAGCAGCTCGGGACAGAAAACCGGTGGGGCCAACGTCCTGACTTTC
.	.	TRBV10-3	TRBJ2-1	CAIGTVNEQFF	TGTGCCATCGGGACGGTAAATGAGCAGTTCTTC
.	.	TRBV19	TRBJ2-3	CASSMGGGGGTGSDTQYF	TGTGCCAGTAGTATGGGGGGCGGAGGGGGAACGGGTTCAGATACGCAGTATTTT
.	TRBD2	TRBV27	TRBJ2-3	CASSLGLAGIPSTDTQYF	TGTGCCAGCAGTCTGGGACTAGCGGGGATACCTAGCACAGATACGCAGTATTTT